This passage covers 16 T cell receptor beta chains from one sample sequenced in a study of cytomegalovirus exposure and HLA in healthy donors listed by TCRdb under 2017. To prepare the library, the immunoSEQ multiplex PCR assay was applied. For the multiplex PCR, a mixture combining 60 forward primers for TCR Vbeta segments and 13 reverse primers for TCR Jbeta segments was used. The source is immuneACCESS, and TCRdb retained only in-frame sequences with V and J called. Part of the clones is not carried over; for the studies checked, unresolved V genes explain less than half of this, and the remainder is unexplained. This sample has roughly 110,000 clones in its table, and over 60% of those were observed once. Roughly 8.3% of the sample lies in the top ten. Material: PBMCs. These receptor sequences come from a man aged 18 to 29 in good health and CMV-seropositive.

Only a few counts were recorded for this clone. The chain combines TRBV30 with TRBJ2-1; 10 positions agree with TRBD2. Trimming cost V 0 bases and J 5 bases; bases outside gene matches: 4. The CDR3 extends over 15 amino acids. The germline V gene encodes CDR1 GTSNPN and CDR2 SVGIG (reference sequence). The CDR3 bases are TGTGCCTGGAGTGTATCTAGCGGGGGCCACAATGAGCAGTTCTTC. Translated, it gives CAWSVSSGGHNEQFF.

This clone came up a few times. DNA of the CDR3: TGTGCGTGGGGGCAGAAGAGGACTGAAGCTTTCTTT. Amino acid sequence: CAWGQKRTEAFF. The V gene is TRBV28, the J gene TRBJ1-1, with D maybe TRBD1 (6 bases). In germline, CDR1 is MDHEN, CDR2 SYDVKM. The CDR3 runs to 12 residues.

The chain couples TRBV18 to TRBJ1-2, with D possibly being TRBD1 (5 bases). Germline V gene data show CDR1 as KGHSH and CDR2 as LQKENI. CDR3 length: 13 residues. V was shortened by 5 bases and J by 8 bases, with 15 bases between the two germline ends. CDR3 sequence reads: CASSTQATDGYTF. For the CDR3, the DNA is TGTGCCAGCTCAACCCAGGCGACAGACGGCTACACCTTC.

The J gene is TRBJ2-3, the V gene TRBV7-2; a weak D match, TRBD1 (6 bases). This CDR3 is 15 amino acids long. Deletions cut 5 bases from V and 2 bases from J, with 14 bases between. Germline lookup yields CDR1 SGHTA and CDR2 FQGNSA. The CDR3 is CASSDDRSYTDTQYF. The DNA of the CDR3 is TGTGCCAGCAGCGACGACAGGTCTTACACAGATACGCAGTATTTT.

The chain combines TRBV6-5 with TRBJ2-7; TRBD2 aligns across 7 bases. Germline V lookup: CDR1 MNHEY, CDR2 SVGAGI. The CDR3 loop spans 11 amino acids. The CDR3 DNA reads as TGTGTCGTCAGCGGGGTGTACGAGCAGTACTTC. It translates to CVVSGVYEQYF.

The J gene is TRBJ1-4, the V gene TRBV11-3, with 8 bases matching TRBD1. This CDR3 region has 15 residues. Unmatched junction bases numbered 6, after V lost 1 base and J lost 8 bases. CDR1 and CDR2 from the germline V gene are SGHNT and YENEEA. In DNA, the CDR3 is TGTGCCAGCAGCTTAGGTGGCAGGGGGCGGGAAAAACTGTTTTTT. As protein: CASSLGGRGREKLFF.

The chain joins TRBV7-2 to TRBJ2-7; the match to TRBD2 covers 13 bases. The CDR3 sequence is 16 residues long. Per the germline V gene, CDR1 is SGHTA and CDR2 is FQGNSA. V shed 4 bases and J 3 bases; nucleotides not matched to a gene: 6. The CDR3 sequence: CASSSRGLAGDYEQYF. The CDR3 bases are TGTGCCAGCAGCTCGCGAGGACTAGCGGGAGACTACGAGCAGTACTTC.

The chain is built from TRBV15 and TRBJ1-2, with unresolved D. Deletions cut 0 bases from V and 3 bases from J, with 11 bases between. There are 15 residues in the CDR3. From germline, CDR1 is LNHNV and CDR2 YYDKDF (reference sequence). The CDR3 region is CATSRDAGSDYGYTF. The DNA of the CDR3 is TGTGCCACCAGCAGAGATGCCGGTTCCGACTATGGCTACACCTTC.

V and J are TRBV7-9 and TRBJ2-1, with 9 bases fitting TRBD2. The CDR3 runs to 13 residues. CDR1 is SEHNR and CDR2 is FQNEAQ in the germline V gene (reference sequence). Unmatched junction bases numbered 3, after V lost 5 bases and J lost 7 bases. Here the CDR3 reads CASSGGGENEQFF. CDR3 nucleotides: TGTGCCAGCAGCGGCGGGGGGGAAAATGAGCAGTTCTTC.

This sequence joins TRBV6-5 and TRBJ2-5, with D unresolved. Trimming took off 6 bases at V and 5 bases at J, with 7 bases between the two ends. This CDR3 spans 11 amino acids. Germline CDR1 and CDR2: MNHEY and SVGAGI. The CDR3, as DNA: TGTGCCAGCAGCAAGCTGGAGACCCAGTACTTC. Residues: CASSKLETQYF.

The CDR3 DNA is TGTGCCAGCAGCCAGGAGGGGTATGGCTACACCTTC. It is translated as CASSQEGYGYTF. The genes are TRBV5-6 and TRBJ1-2, with D possibly matching TRBD1 (5 bases). The CDR3 has 12 residues. CDR1 is SGHDT and CDR2 is YYEEEE in the germline V gene. The V and J ends lost 4 bases and 5 bases respectively, with 9 bases between them.

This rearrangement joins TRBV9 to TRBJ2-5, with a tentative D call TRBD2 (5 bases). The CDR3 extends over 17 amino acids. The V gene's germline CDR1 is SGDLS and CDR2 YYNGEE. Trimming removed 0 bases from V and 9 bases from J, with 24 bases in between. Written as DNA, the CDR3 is TGTGCCAGCAGCGTAGCTAGCTGGGCTAGCTCCGGGTCGGCCCAGTACTTC. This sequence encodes CASSVASWASSGSAQYF.

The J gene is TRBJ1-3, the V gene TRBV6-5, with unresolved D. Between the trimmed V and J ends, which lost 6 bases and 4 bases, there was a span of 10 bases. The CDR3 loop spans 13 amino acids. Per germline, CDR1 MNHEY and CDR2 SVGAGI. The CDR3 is CASSSTQGNTIYF. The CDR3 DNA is TGTGCCAGCAGCTCTACACAGGGAAACACCATATATTTT.

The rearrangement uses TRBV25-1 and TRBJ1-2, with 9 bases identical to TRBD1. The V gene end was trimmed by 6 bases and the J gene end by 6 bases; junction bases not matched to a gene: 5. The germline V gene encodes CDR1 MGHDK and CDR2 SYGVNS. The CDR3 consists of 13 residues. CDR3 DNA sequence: TGTGCCAGCAGAGAACAGGGGGCGAATGGCTACACCTTC. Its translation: CASREQGANGYTF.

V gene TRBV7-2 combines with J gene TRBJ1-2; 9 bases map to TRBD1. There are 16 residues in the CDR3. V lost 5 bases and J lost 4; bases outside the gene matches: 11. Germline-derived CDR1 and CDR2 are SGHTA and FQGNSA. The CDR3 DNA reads TGTGCCAGCAGCCCAGACGGGACAGGGCGTACCTATGGCTACACCTTC. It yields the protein CASSPDGTGRTYGYTF.

In nucleotides, the CDR3 is TGTGCCAGCAGCCAAGTAGTAGCGGGGGTCGAAGAGACCCAGTACTTC. It specifies CASSQVVAGVEETQYF. The chain links TRBV4-2 to TRBJ2-5, with TRBD2 matching over 9 bases. The CDR3 is 16 amino acids. The junction had 6 bases not matched to a gene; V was cut back by 1 base and J by 3 bases. CDR1 is LGHNA, CDR2 YNFKEQ, per germline.